This TCR beta chain was retrieved from a study of post-analysis software for immune sequencing data. Study results and limitations: Significantly lower normalized Chao1 diversity was found in patients with multiple sclerosis relative to controls. Controls showed lower frequencies than patients for 4 or 5 TRBV segments, and TRBV5-6, TRBV5-1 and TRBV20-1 were among these.

Presence of unique molecular identifiers characterized the TCR beta cDNA libraries. MiXCR was run by TCRdb on the PCR reads, yielding one entry per CDR3 protein. Of some 700,000 distinct CDR3 sequences listed, 55% to 70% are singletons. The CDR3 contains 17 residues. V gave up 6 bases and J gave up 7 bases; unmatched junction bases: 15. Germline V gene data show CDR1 as SQVTM and CDR2 as ANQGSEA. This clonotype has just a few counts. The antigen is undetermined. The material sequenced was blood. The rearrangement uses TRBV29-1 and TRBJ2-1; 13 bases map to TRBD2. The sequence derives from a girl aged 2-10 years with multiple sclerosis. This chain's CDR3 is CSVTGTSGIGKENEQFF. CDR3 nucleotides: TGCAGCGTCACCGGGACTAGCGGGATCGGTAAGGAAAATGAGCAGTTCTTC.